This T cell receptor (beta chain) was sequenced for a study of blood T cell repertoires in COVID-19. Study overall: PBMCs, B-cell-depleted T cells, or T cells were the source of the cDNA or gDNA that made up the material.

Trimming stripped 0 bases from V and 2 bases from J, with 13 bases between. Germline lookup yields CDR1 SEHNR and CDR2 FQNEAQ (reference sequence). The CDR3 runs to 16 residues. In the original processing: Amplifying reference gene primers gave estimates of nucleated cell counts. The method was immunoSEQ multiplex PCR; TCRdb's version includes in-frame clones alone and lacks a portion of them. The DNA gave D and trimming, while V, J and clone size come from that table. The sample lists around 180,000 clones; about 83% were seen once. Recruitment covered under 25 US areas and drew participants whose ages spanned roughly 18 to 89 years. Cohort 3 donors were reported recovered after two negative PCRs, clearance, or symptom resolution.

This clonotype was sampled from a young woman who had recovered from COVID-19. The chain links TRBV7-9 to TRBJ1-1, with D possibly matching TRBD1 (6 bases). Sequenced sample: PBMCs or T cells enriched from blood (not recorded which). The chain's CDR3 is CASSLARTDFNTEAFF. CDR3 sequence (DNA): TGTGCCAGCAGCTTAGCGCGGACAGATTTCAACACTGAAGCTTTCTTT.